This entry concerns a single TCR beta chain. Its antigen is undetermined. This specimen belongs to a study of early T cells in non-severe SARS-CoV-2 infection. Whole-study context: The chains were unpaired, and the sequenced material was bulk RNA from unsorted whole blood. Study-level points and caveats: Matching results from VDJdb favored anti-spike CD8 responses, leaving private and CD4 specificities undetected.

Each single cDNA molecule received a unique molecular identifier. TCRdb reprocessed the 5' RACE reads via MiXCR and lists one record per CDR3 protein. The sample consists of 75,000 to 80,000 distinct CDR3 sequences, about 16% of them appearing once. V was clipped by 7 bases and J by 5 bases, with 14 bases between them. This CDR3 has 13 amino acids. V and J are TRBV12-3 or TRBV12-4 and TRBJ1-1; D uncertain. The receptor was isolated from an adult who was a healthcare worker with PCR-confirmed SARS-CoV-2 infection or an uninfected control (not recorded which). Specimen: whole blood. Here the CDR3 reads CASTPNGATEAFF. The CDR3 DNA reads TGTGCCAGCACCCCAAACGGTGCGACTGAAGCTTTCTTT.